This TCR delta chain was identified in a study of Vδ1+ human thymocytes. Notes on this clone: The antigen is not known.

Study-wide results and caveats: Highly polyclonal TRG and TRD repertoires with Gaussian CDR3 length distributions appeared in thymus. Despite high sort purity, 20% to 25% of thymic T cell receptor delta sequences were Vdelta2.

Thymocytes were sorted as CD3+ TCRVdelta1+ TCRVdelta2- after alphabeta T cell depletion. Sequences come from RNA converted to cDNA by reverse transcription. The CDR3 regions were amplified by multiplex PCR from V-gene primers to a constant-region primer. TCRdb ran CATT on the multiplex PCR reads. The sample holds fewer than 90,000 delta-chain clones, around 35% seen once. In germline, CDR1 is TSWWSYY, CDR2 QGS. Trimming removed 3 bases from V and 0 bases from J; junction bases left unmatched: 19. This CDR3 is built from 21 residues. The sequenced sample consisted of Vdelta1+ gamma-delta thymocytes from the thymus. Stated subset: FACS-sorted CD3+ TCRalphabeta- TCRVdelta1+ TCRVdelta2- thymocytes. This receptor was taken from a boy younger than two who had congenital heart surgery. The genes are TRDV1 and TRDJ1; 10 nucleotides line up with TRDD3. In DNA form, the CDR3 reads TGTGCTCTTGGGGAGACATCCCCGTACTGGGGGATTCATGAGTACACCGATAAACTCATCTTT. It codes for CALGETSPYWGIHEYTDKLIF.